This T cell receptor beta chain was retrieved from a study of blood T cell repertoires in COVID-19. TCRdb's table, derived via immunoSEQ multiplex PCR, lists solely in-frame clones and lacks some. The sample shows 250,000 to 300,000 clones, around nine tenths of them seen only once. Germline CDR1 is GTSNPN and CDR2 is SVGIG (reference sequence). This CDR3 is built from 12 residues. V dropped 4 bases and J dropped 7 bases, with 11 bases sitting between them. The V call is TRBV30, the J call TRBJ1-5; a possible D gene is TRBD1 (6 bases). The receptor's source is a woman younger than 45 with COVID-19, enrolled during active disease. Sequenced material: peripheral blood. Here the CDR3 reads CAWKGEGQPQHF. CDR3 DNA sequence: TGTGCCTGGAAGGGGGAAGGCCAGCCCCAGCATTTT.